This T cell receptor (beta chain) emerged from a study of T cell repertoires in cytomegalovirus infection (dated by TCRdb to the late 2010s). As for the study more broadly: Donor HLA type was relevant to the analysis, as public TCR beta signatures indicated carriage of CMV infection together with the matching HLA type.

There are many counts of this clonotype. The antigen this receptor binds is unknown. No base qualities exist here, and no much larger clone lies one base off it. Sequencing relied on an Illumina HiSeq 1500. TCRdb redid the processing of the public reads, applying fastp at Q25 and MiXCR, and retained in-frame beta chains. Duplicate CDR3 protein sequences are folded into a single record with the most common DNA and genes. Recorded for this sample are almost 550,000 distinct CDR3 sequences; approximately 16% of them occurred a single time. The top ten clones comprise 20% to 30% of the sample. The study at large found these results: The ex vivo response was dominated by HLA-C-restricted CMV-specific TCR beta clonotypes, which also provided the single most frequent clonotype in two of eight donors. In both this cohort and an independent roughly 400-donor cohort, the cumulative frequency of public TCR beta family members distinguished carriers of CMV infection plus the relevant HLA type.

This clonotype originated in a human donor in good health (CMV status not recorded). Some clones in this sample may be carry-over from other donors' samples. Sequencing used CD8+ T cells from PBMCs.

CDR3 region: CASSSDLITSTDTQYF. The sequence in DNA is TGTGCCAGCAGTTCCGACTTAATCACTAGCACAGATACGCAGTATTTT. This chain is built from TRBV12-3 or TRBV12-4 and TRBJ2-3; the D gene is not confidently resolved. There are 16 amino acids in the CDR3, from cysteine to phenylalanine inclusive. Only the CDR3 part of the read is kept: 48 bases, read in frame from the first base. V is clipped by 4 bases and J by 0 bases, and the sequence between their germline boundaries is 14 bases long.